This T cell receptor (beta chain) came from a study of blood T cell repertoires in COVID-19. As for the study in general: Sites across the United States, Italy and Spain contributed samples from acute and convalescent COVID-19. PBMCs, B-cell-depleted T cells, or T cells provided the cDNA or gDNA that made up the material.

The germline V gene has CDR1 GTSNPN and CDR2 SVGIG (reference sequence). This CDR3 region has 18 residues. With V trimmed by 2 bases and J by 1 base, 10 bases remained unmatched. As handled by the study authors: Amplifying reference gene primers gave estimates of nucleated cell counts. Clones were read by immunoSEQ multiplex PCR, and TCRdb kept only the in-frame ones, dropping some. V, J and clone size were drawn from that table, and D and trimming were deduced from the DNA. The sample has 200,000 to 250,000 clones, roughly 84% seen once; the top ten hold just under 1%. The TCR was taken from a man aged 35-49 years with acute or convalescent COVID-19. Sequencing was done on a sample of peripheral blood. The genes are TRBV30 and TRBJ2-1, with 11 bases aligning to TRBD2. Here the CDR3 reads CAWSRTTSGVLSYNEQFF. Written as DNA, the CDR3 is TGTGCCTGGAGTCGCACGACTAGCGGGGTCCTTTCCTACAATGAGCAGTTCTTC. The whole variable domain, filled in from reference TRBV30 and TRBJ2-1, reads SQTIHQWPATLVQPVGSPLSLECTVEGTSNPNLYWYRQAAGRGLQLLFYSVGIGQISSEVPQNLSASRPQDRQFILSSKKLLLSDSGFYLCAWSRTTSGVLSYNEQFFGPGTRLTVL.